This paragraph reports one TCR beta chain. The sample is drawn from a study of shared clonotypes between healthy human individuals. Using immunoSEQ multiplex PCR, the repertoire was profiled, and TCRdb retains in-frame clones only, with some absent. The repertoire holds 650,000 to 700,000 clones, 90% seen once, with 30% to 40% in the top ten. The CDR3 has 15 amino acids. Trimming took off 10 bases at V and 0 bases at J, with 15 bases between the two ends. Germline-derived CDR1 and CDR2 are SNHLY and FYNNEI. The receptor comes from a man between 18 and 35 years old in good health. Some clones in this sample may be carry-over from other donors' samples. Sequencing was carried out using memory CD8+ T cells from PBMCs. Subset described: CD45RO+ cells pooled with CCR7-negative TemRA cells. The genes are TRBV2 and TRBJ2-2; TRBD1 is a possible D gene (6 bases). DNA of the CDR3: TGTGCCACCCCGGACAGTGCCGCGAACACCGGGGAGCTGTTTTTT. This translates into CATPDSAANTGELFF.